This record looks at one TCR beta chain sequence and its context. Its antigen is unidentified. The data derive from a study of T cell responses to AZD1222 COVID-19 vaccine. Whole-study results and caveats: When two AZD1222 doses had been given, Spike-specific TCR breadth and depth rose. Mapped onto spike, vaccine-associated CD4 TCRs spanned it and were dominant at 160-218 and 743-854.

Deletions cut 5 bases from V and 4 bases from J, with 17 bases between. The CDR3 runs 15 residues. CDR1 is LNHDA, CDR2 SQIVND, per germline (reference sequence). Repertoires were generated with immunoSEQ multiplex PCR, while TCRdb's copy carries only in-frame clones and drops some. The sample lists 90,000 to 100,000 clones; 88% were seen once. The chain carries TRBV19 and TRBJ1-2; tentative D call: TRBD1 (5 bases). Source: peripheral blood, taken 28 days after the second AZD1222 dose. This TCR derives from an adult who received the AZD1222 COVID-19 vaccine. CDR3 in amino acids: CASSDRDSWLYGYTF. The CDR3 DNA sequence: TGTGCCAGTAGTGACCGGGACTCTTGGCTCTATGGCTACACCTTC.